Below are 17 T cell receptor beta chains sequenced from a single sample in a study of shared clonotypes between healthy human individuals. Sequencing used immunoSEQ multiplex PCR; TCRdb keeps in-frame clones, though not all of them. The sample includes over 1.4 million clones, roughly 96% seen only once; the top ten take approximately 1.2%. Sequenced: naive CD4+ T cells sorted from blood. Subset denoted: CD45RA+ positively selected. The receptors stem from a man aged 30 to 45 in good health.

Remarks on this clone: The sample holds other DNA sequences that translate to the same CDR3. The chain combines TRBV4-3 with TRBJ2-4; D is perhaps TRBD1 or TRBD2 (5 bases each). Deletions cut 0 bases from V and 8 bases from J, with 11 bases between. Germline V gene lookup returns CDR1 LGHNA and CDR2 YSLEER. CDR3 length: 14 residues. CDR3 sequence (DNA): TGCGCCAGCAGCCAAGACCCCGGGACGGACATTCAGTACTTC. This translates into CASSQDPGTDIQYF.

The rearrangement joins TRBV6-5 to TRBJ1-1, with a weak D call TRBD1 (5 bases). This CDR3 has 15 residues. Germline V gene data show CDR1 as MNHEY and CDR2 as SVGAGI. Trimming stripped 2 bases from V and 7 bases from J, with 17 bases between. Here the CDR3 reads CASSYVLQNTGEAFF. The CDR3 region has the DNA TGTGCCAGCAGTTACGTTCTCCAGAATACAGGTGAAGCTTTCTTT.

V is TRBV27 and J is TRBJ1-1; 7 bases line up with TRBD1. The V gene's germline CDR1 is MNHEY and CDR2 SMNVEV (reference sequence). The junction had 8 bases not matched to a gene; V was cut back by 5 bases and J by 5 bases. This CDR3 spans 14 amino acids. CDR3 amino acids: CASSPQGGNTEAFF. DNA of the CDR3: TGTGCCAGCAGTCCGCAAGGGGGCAATACTGAAGCTTTCTTT.

This sequence joins TRBV2 and TRBJ1-2; weak D call: TRBD1 (5 bases). Deletions cut 6 bases from V and 7 bases from J, with 12 bases between. Germline CDR1 is SNHLY and CDR2 is FYNNEI. The CDR3 totals 12 residues. The CDR3 sequence is CASSSGKGGYTF. The CDR3 DNA is TGTGCCAGCAGCTCAGGGAAAGGTGGCTACACCTTC.

For this clone: Different DNA sequences within this sample yield the same CDR3. This chain links TRBV6-5 with TRBJ1-3; D is unresolved. The V end lost 8 bases, the J end lost 5 bases, and 7 bases lay between the germline ends. The CDR3 extends over 11 amino acids. Germline V gene sequence: CDR1 MNHEY, CDR2 SVGAGI. CDR3 in DNA: TGTGCCAGCCGCCAGCGAAACACCATATATTTT. Residues: CASRQRNTIYF.

The chain combines TRBV7-6 with TRBJ1-4; no clear D. The germline V gene encodes CDR1 SGHVS and CDR2 FNYEAQ. The CDR3 has 17 amino acids. V lost 1 base, J lost 2 bases, and 14 bases lay in between. CDR3 in DNA: TGTGCCAGCAGCTTAGTGGTGGAGGCATGGACTAATGAAAAACTGTTTTTT. This sequence encodes CASSLVVEAWTNEKLFF.

This chain joins TRBV5-8 and TRBJ2-5; D remains unclear. CDR3 size: 14 residues. V shed 0 bases and J shed 3 bases, with 9 bases lying between them. The germline CDR1 and CDR2 sequences are SGHTS and YDEGEE. This CDR3 is CASSLVHREETQYF. CDR3 DNA sequence: TGTGCCAGCAGCTTGGTGCACAGAGAAGAGACCCAGTACTTC.

The V and J genes are TRBV19 and TRBJ2-3; D gene ambiguous. Germline assignment: CDR1 LNHDA and CDR2 SQIVND (reference sequence). CDR3 size: 13 residues. V shed 3 bases and J shed 2 bases, with 6 bases lying between them. CDR3 DNA: TGTGCCAGTAGTATCTGGGACACAGATACGCAGTATTTT. Protein sequence: CASSIWDTDTQYF.

The chain joins TRBV30 to TRBJ2-2; a possible D gene is TRBD2 (6 bases). Trimming removed 3 bases from V and 0 bases from J, with 11 bases in between. The CDR3 is 15 amino acids. Germline values: CDR1 GTSNPN, CDR2 SVGIG (reference sequence). For the CDR3, the DNA is TGTGCCTGGAGGGTAGCGGCCCCGAACACCGGGGAGCTGTTTTTT. It specifies CAWRVAAPNTGELFF.

This sequence joins TRBV19 and TRBJ2-5; 8 bases line up with TRBD1. Germline values: CDR1 LNHDA, CDR2 SQIVND (reference sequence). This CDR3 region has 14 residues. The J segment lost 4 bases and the V segment lost 5 bases, leaving 6 bases of the junction unmatched. The CDR3 is CASSWDRLGETQYF. The CDR3 region has the DNA TGTGCCAGTAGTTGGGACAGGCTAGGAGAGACCCAGTACTTC.

The chain uses TRBV19 and TRBJ1-3; the D is unclear. V dropped 5 bases and J dropped 0 bases, with 11 bases sitting between them. The CDR3 has 15 residues. Germline CDR1 reads LNHDA; CDR2 reads SQIVND (reference sequence). DNA for the CDR3: TGTGCCAGTAGTTTTGACATAAACTCTGGAAACACCATATATTTT. It specifies CASSFDINSGNTIYF.

The chain combines TRBV5-4 with TRBJ2-3; D gene unclear. V was pared by 9 bases and J by 3 bases, with 20 bases between. Germline V lookup: CDR1 SGHNT, CDR2 YYREEE (reference sequence). This CDR3 is built from 15 residues. The CDR3 DNA follows: TGTGCCACTCAAAGAGAGCCCAAAGTAACAGATACGCAGTATTTT. Protein product: CATQREPKVTDTQYF. The variable domain in full, completed from reference TRBV5-4 and TRBJ2-3, reads ETGVTQSPTHLIKTRGQQVTLRCSSQSGHNTVSWYQQALGQGPQFIFQYYREEENGRGNFPPRFSGLQFPNYSSELNVNALELDDSALYLCATQREPKVTDTQYFGPGTRLTVL.

The V gene is TRBV27, the J gene TRBJ1-1; maybe TRBD1 (6 bases). This CDR3 region has 14 residues. CDR1 and CDR2 (germline): MNHEY, SMNVEV (reference sequence). The V end lost 9 bases, the J end lost 1 base, and 15 bases lay between the germline ends. CDR3 protein: CASWKQGPNTEAFF. The CDR3 nucleotides are TGTGCCAGTTGGAAACAGGGCCCGAACACTGAAGCTTTCTTT.

Worth noting for this clone: This sample includes further DNA sequences coding for the same CDR3. V is TRBV2 and J is TRBJ2-5; unclear D gene. V was cut by 6 bases and J by 2 bases, with 4 bases left in between. Per the germline V gene, CDR1 is SNHLY and CDR2 is FYNNEI. This CDR3 has 11 residues. The CDR3: CASSTQETQYF. In DNA, the CDR3 is TGTGCCAGCAGCACACAAGAGACCCAGTACTTC.

J is TRBJ1-1 and V is TRBV5-1; D is undetermined. The CDR3 runs 13 residues. Trimming cost V 4 bases and J 0 bases, with 7 bases left between them. CDR1 SGHRS and CDR2 YFSETQ come from the germline V gene. CDR3 residues: CASSERLNTEAFF. CDR3 bases: TGCGCCAGCAGCGAGCGATTGAACACTGAAGCTTTCTTT.

The gene calls are TRBV6-4 and TRBJ1-1; D unclear. The CDR3 extends over 12 amino acids. Trimming took off 10 bases at V and 0 bases at J, with 9 bases between the two ends. Looked up from germline, CDR1 is MRHNA and CDR2 is SNTAGT. This chain's CDR3 is CATDGLNTEAFF. CDR3 DNA: TGTGCCACCGACGGTCTGAACACTGAAGCTTTCTTT.

The J gene is TRBJ1-4, the V gene TRBV6-1; D remains ambiguous. The germline V gene has CDR1 MNHNS and CDR2 SASEGT. The CDR3 is made up of 15 amino acids. Trimming pared 3 bases from V and 3 bases from J, leaving 11 bases between. The CDR3 DNA follows: TGTGCCAGCAGTGAGCTGGGGATAGCTAATGAAAAACTGTTTTTT. Translating it yields CASSELGIANEKLFF.